Listed here are 3 T cell receptor beta chains from one sample, sequenced in a study of identical twins. TCRdb re-called the 5' RACE reads with MiXCR, one entry per CDR3 protein. The sample shows 400,000 to 600,000 distinct CDR3 sequences, 20% to 25% of them seen only once. These data also featured in a second study, about yellow fever vaccine responses in identical twins.

The sequencing input was CD4+ T cells sorted from blood. These receptors were taken from a woman aged 18-29 years in good health.

In this sample, this clonotype turned up a few times. CDR3 DNA: TGTGCCAGCAGCTTGAGACAGGCGGGGGAAAAACTGTTTTTT. Its protein product is CASSLRQAGEKLFF. J is TRBJ1-4 and V is TRBV5-6; D may be TRBD1 (6 bases). V gave up 1 base and J gave up 8 bases, with 12 bases separating them. Germline lookup yields CDR1 SGHDT and CDR2 YYEEEE. There are 14 residues in the CDR3.

This clonotype was counted only a few times. The chain has TRBV5-1 and TRBJ2-3; 8 bases map to TRBD2. Germline loops: CDR1 SGHRS, CDR2 YFSETQ. This CDR3 spans 16 amino acids. V lost 4 bases to trimming and J lost 6 bases; unmatched junction nucleotides: 13. The chain's CDR3 is CASSQNPGGGGDTQYF. The CDR3 DNA reads TGCGCCAGCAGCCAAAACCCGGGGGGGGGCGGCGATACGCAGTATTTT. Together with reference TRBV5-1 and TRBJ2-3, the CDR3 gives the full variable domain: KAGVTQTPRYLIKTRGQQVTLSCSPISGHRSVSWYQQTPGQGLQFLFEYFSETQRNKGNFPGRFSGRQFSNSRSEMNVSTLELGDSALYLCASSQNPGGGGDTQYFGPGTRLTVL.

The sample holds many counts of this clonotype. The V gene is TRBV7-9, the J gene TRBJ2-2, with TRBD2 matching over 11 bases. With 2 bases clipped from V and 4 bases from J, the junction kept 0 bases outside the gene matches. Germline loops: CDR1 SEHNR, CDR2 FQNEAQ (reference sequence). This CDR3 contains 15 residues. CDR3 sequence (DNA): TGTGCCAGCAGCTTACTAGCGGGGGGCACCGGGGAGCTGTTTTTT. Protein product: CASSLLAGGTGELFF.